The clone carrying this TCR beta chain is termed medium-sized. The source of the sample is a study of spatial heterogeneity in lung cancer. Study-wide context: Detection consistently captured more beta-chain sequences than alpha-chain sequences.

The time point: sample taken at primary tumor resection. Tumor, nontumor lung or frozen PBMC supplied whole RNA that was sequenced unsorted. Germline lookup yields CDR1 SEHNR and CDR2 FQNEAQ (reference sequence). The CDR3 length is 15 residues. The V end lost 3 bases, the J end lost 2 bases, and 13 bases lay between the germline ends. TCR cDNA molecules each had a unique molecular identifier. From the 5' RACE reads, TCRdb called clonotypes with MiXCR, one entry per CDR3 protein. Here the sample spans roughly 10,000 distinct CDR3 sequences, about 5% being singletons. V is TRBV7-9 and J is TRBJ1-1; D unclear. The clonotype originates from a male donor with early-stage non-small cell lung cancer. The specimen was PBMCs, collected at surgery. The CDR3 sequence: CASSFGVPSNTEAFF. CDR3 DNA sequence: TGTGCCAGCAGCTTCGGAGTTCCTTCAAACACTGAAGCTTTCTTT.